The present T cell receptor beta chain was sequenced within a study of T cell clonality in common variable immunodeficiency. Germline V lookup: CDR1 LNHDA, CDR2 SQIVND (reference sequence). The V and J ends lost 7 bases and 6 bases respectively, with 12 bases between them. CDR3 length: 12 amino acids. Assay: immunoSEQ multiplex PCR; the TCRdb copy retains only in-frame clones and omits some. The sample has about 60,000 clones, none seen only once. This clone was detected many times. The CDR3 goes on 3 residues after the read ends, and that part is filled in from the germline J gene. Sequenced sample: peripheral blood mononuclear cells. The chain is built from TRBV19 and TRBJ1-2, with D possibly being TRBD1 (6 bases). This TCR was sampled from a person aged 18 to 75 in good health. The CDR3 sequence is CASNTGIDGYTF. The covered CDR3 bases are TGTGCCAGTAATACAGGGATCGATGGC.